A single sample gave rise to the 3 T cell receptor beta chains below, sequenced in a study of post-analysis software for immune sequencing data. Study-level findings and limits: TRBV5-6, TRBV5-1 and TRBV20-1 belonged to a set of a handful of TRBV segments that were more frequent in patients than controls.

Their cognate antigens are unknown. Each TCR beta cDNA library carried unique molecular identifiers. In TCRdb, the PCR reads were re-called with MiXCR into one record per CDR3 protein. This table has about 560,000 distinct CDR3 sequences, roughly two fifths appearing once. The sequenced sample was blood. These receptors were collected from a girl aged 10-17 years with multiple sclerosis.

This clonotype was observed a handful of times. This chain links TRBV29-1 with TRBJ2-4; TRBD1 matches at 8 bases. The J call may be mistaken, given a closer DNA end match to TRBJ2-7. The V gene's germline CDR1 is SQVTM and CDR2 ANQGSEA. The CDR3 sequence is 12 residues long. CDR3 loop: CSAGQVAYEQYF. CDR3 sequence (DNA): TGCAGCGCGGGACAGGTAGCCTACGAGCAGTACTTC.

The chain combines TRBV12-3 or TRBV12-4 with TRBJ1-6; no definite D call. CDR3 length: 12 amino acids. V was cut by 3 bases and J by 13 bases, with 10 bases left in between. The CDR3 sequence is CASSLRFGPLHF. CDR3 sequence (DNA): TGTGCCAGCAGTTTGAGATTCGGTCCCCTCCACTTT.

This clonotype is a singleton in its sample. This sequence joins TRBV28 and TRBJ2-7, with TRBD2 matching 12 bases. This CDR3 comprises 15 residues. With V trimmed by 7 bases and J by 2 bases, 6 bases remained unmatched. Germline lookup yields CDR1 MDHEN and CDR2 SYDVKM. Written as DNA, the CDR3 is TGTGCCAGCAATACTAGCGGGAGGCGTCCCTACGAGCAGTACTTC. Translated, it gives CASNTSGRRPYEQYF.